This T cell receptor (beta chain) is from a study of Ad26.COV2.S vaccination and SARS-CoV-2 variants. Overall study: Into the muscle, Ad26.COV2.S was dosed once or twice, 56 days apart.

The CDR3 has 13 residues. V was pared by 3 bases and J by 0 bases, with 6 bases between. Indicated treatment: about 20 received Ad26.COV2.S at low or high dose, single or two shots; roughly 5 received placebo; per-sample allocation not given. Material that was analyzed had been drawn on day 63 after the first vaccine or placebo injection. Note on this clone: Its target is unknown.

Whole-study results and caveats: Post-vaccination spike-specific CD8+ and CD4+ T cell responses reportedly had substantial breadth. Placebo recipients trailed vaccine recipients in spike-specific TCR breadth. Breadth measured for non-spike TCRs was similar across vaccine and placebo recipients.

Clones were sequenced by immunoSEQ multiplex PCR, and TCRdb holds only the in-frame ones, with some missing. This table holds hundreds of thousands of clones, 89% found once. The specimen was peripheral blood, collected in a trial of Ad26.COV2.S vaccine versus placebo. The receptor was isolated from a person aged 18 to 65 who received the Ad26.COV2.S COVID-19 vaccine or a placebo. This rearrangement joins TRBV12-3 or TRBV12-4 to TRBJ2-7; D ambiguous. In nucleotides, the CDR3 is TGTGCCAGCAGTTTCGATGGCTCCTACGAGCAGTACTTC. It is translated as CASSFDGSYEQYF.